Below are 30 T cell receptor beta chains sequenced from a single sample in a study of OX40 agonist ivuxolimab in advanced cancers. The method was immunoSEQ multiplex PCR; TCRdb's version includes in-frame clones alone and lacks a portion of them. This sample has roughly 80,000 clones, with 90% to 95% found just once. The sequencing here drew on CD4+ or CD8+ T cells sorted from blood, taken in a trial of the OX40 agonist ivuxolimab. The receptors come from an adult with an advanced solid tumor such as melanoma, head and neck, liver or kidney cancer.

The DNA for the CDR3 is TGTGCCAGCAGTCGCGGACTAGCGGGAGGGTTTTGGGCCAATGAGCAGTTCTTC. It is translated as CASSRGLAGGFWANEQFF. The rearrangement joins TRBV27 to TRBJ2-1; TRBD2 matches at 15 bases. The CDR3 runs to 18 residues. Germline CDR1 and CDR2: MNHEY and SMNVEV (reference sequence). V dropped 5 bases and J dropped 6; count of bases not matched to a gene: 11.

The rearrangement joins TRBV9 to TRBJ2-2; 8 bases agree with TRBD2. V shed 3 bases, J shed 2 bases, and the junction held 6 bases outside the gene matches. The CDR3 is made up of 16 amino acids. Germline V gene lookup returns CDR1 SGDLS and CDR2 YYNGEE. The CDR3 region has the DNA TGTGCCAGCAGCGCGAAACTAGCGGCTAACACCGGGGAGCTGTTTTTT. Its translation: CASSAKLAANTGELFF.

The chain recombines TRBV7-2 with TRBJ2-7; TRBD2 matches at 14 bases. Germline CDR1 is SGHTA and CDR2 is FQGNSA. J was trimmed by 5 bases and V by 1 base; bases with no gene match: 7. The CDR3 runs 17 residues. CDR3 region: CASSLVRLAGGQNEQYF. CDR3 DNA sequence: TGTGCCAGCAGCTTAGTTAGACTAGCGGGGGGGCAAAACGAGCAGTACTTC.

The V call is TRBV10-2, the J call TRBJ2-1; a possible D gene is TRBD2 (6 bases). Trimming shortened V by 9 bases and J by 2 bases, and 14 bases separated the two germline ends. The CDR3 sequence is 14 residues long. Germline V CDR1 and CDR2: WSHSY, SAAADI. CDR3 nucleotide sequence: TGCGCCAGTAGGGGACTGGACACCTACAATGAGCAGTTCTTC. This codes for CASRGLDTYNEQFF.

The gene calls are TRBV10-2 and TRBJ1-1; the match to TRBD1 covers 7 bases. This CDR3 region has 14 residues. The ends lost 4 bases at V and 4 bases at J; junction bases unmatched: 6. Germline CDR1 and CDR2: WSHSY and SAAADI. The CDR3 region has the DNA TGCGCCAGCAGTGCGACAGGGTATTCCACTGAAGCTTTCTTT. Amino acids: CASSATGYSTEAFF.

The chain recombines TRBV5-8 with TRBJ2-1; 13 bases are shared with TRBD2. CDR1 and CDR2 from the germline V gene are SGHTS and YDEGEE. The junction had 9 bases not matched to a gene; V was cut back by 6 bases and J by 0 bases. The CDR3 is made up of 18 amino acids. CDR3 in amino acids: CASNMGLAGSPSYNEQFF. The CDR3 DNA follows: TGTGCCAGCAACATGGGACTAGCGGGGTCCCCCTCCTACAATGAGCAGTTCTTC.

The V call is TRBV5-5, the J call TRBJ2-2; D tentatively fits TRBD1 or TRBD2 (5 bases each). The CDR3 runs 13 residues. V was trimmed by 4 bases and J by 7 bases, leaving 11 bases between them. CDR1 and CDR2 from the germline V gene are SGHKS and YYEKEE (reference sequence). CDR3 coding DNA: TGTGCCAGCAGCATGGGACCTGACGGGGAGCTGTTTTTT. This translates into CASSMGPDGELFF.

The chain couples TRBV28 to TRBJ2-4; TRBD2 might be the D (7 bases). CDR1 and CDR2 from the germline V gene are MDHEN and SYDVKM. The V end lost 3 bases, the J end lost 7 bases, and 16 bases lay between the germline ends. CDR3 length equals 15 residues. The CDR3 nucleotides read TGTGCCAGCAGTTTGGGGGGGGCAGTCCCGAACATTCAGTACTTC. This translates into CASSLGGAVPNIQYF.

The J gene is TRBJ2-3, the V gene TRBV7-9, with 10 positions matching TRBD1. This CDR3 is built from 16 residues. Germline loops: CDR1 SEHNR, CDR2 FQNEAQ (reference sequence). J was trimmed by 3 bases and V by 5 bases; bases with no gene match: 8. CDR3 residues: CASSQTPGQGTDTQYF. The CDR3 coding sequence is TGTGCCAGCAGCCAAACCCCGGGACAGGGGACAGATACGCAGTATTTT.

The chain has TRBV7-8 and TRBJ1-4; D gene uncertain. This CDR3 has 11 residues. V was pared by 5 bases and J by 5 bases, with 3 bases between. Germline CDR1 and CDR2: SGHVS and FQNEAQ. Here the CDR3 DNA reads TGTGCCAGCAGCATAAATGAAAAACTGTTTTTT. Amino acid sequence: CASSINEKLFF.

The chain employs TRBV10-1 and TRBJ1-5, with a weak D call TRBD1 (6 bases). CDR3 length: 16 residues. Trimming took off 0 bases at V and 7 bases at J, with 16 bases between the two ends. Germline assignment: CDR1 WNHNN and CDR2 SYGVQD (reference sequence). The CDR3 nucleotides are TGCGCCAGCAGTGAGTCTTACAGGGATGTCCACCAGCCCCAGCATTTT. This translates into CASSESYRDVHQPQHF.

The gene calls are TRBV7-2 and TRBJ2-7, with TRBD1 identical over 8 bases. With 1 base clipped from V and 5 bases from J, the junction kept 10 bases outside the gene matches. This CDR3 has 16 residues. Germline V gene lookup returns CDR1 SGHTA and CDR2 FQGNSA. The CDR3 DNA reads TGTGCCAGCAGCTTAGGACAGGGGCAATTCAGCAACGAGCAGTACTTC. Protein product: CASSLGQGQFSNEQYF. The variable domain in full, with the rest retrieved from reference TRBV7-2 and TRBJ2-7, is GAGVSQSPSNKVTEKGKDVELRCDPISGHTALYWYRQSLGQGLEFLIYFQGNSAPDKSGLPSDRFSAERTGGSVSTLTIQRTQQEDSAVYLCASSLGQGQFSNEQYFGPGTRLTVT.

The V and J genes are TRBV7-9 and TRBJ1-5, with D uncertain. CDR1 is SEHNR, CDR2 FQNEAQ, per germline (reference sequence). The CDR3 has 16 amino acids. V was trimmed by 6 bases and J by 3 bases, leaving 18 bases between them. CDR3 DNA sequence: TGTGCCAGCAGTCACTCAGCCGGACTGCCCAATCAGCCCCAGCATTTT. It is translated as CASSHSAGLPNQPQHF.

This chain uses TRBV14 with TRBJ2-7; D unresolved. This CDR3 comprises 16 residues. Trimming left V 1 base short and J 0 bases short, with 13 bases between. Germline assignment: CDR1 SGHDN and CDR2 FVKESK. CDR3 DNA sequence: TGTGCCAGCAGCCAAGTGTGCTGGCGGTTCTCCTACGAGCAGTACTTC. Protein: CASSQVCWRFSYEQYF.

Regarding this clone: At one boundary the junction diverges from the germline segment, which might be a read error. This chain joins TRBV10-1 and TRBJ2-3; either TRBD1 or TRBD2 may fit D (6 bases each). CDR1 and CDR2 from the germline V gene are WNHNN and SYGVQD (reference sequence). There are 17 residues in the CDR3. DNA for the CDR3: TGCGCCAGCATTAAGAGGAGGGGGGACCCAAGCACAGATGCGCAGTATTTT. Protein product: CASIKRRGDPSTDAQYF.

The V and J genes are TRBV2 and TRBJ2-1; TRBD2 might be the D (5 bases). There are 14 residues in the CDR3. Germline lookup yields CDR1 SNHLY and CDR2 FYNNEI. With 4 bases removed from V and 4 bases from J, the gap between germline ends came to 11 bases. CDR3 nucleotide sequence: TGTGCCAGCAGTGGGCGCGGGCCTTACAATGAGCAGTTCTTC. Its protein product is CASSGRGPYNEQFF. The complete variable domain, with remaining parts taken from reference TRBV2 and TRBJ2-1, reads EPEVTQTPSHQVTQMGQEVILRCVPISNHLYFYWYRQILGQKVEFLVSFYNNEISEKSEIFDDQFSVERPDGSNFTLKIRSTKLEDSAMYFCASSGRGPYNEQFFGPGTRLTVL.

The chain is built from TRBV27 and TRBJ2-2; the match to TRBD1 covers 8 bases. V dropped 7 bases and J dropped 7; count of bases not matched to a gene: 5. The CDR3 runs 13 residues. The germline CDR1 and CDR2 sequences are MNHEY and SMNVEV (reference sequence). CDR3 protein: CASTTTGGGELFF. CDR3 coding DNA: TGTGCCAGCACCACCACAGGGGGCGGGGAGCTGTTTTTT.

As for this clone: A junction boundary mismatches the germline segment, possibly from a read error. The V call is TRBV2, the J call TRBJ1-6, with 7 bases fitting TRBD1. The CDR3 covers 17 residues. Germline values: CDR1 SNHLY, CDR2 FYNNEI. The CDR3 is CASITPGDSSNNSPLHF. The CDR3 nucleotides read TGTGCCAGCATTACTCCCGGGGACAGCTCCAATAATTCACCCCTCCACTTT. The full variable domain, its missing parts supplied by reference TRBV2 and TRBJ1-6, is EPEVTQTPSHQVTQMGQEVILRCVPISNHLYFYWYRQILGQKVEFLVSFYNNEISEKSEIFDDQFSVERPDGSNFTLKIRSTKLEDSAMYFCASITPGDSSNNSPLHFGNGTRLTVT.

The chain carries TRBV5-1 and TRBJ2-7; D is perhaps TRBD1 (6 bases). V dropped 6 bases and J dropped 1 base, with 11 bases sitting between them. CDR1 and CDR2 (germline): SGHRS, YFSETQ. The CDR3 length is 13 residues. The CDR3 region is CASKRTVSYEQYF. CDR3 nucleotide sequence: TGCGCCAGCAAGCGGACAGTGTCCTACGAGCAGTACTTC. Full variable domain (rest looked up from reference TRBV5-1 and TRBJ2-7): KAGVTQTPRYLIKTRGQQVTLSCSPISGHRSVSWYQQTPGQGLQFLFEYFSETQRNKGNFPGRFSGRQFSNSRSEMNVSTLELGDSALYLCASKRTVSYEQYFGPGTRLTVT.

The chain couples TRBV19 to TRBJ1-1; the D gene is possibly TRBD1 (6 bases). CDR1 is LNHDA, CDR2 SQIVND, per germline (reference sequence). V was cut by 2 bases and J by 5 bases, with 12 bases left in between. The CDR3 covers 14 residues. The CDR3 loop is CASSIRTEGTEAFF. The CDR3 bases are TGTGCCAGTAGTATACGGACAGAGGGAACTGAAGCTTTCTTT.

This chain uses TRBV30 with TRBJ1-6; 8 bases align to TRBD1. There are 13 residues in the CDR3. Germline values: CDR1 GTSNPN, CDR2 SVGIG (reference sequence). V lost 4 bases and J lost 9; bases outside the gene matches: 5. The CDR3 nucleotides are TGTGCCTGGAACCAGGGGGCGGGTTCACCCCTCCACTTT. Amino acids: CAWNQGAGSPLHF.

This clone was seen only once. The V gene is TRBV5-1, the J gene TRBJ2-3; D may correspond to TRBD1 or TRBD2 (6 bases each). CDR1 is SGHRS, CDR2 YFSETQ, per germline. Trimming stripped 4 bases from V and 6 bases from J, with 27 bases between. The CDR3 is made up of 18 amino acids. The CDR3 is CASSMWADSGGPRDTQYF. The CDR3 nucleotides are TGCGCCAGCAGCATGTGGGCTGATAGTGGGGGGCCCAGGGATACGCAGTATTTT.

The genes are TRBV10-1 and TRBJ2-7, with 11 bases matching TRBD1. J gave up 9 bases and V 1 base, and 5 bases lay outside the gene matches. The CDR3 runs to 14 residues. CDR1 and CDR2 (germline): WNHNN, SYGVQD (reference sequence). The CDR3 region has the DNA TGCGCCAGCAGTGAGTTAGGACAGGGGGCGAGGCAGTACTTC. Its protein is CASSELGQGARQYF.

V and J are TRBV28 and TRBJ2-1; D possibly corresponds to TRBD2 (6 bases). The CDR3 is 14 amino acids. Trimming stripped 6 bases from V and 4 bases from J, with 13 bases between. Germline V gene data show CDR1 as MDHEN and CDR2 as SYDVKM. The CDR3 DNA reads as TGTGCCAGCAGGCTCGCCGGGACTTACAATGAGCAGTTCTTC. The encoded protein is CASRLAGTYNEQFF.

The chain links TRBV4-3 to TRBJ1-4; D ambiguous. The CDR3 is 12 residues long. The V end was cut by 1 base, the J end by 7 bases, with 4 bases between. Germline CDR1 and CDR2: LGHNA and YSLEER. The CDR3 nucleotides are TGCGCCAGCAGCCAAGTTAGTGAAAAACTGTTTTTT. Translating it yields CASSQVSEKLFF.

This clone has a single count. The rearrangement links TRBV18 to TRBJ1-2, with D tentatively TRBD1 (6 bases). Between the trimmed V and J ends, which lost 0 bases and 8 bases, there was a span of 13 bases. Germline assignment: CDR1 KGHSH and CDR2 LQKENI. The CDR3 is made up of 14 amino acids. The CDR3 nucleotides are TGTGCCAGCTCACCACCGAACAGGGTGACCGGCTACACCTTC. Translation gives CASSPPNRVTGYTF.

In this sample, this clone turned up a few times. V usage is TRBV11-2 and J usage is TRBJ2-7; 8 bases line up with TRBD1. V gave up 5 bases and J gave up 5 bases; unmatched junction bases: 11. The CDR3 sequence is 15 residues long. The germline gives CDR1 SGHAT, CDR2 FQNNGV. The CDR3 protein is CASSNQGQGGNEQYF. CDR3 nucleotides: TGTGCCAGCAGCAACCAAGGACAGGGCGGAAACGAGCAGTACTTC.

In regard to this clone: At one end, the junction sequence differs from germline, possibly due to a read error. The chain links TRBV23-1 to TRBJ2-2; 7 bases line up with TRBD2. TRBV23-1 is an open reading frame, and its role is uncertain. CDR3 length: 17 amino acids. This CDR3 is CASSQSWLADVHRGAVF. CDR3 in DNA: TGCGCCAGCAGTCAATCGTGGCTAGCGGATGTGCACCGGGGAGCTGTTTTT.

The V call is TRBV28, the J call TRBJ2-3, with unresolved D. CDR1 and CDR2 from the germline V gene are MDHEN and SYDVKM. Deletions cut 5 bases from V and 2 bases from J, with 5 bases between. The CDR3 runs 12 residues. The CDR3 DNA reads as TGTGCCAGCAGTCCCTACACAGATACGCAGTATTTT. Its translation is CASSPYTDTQYF.

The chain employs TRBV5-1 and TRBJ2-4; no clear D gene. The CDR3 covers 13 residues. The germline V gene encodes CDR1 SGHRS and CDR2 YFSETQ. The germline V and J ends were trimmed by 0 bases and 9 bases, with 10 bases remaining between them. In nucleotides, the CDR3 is TGCGCCAGCAGCTTGGGCTCAGACGGCATTCAGTACTTC. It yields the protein CASSLGSDGIQYF.